This TCR beta chain was observed in a study of regulatory T cells in long-lasting Graves disease. The CDR3 length is 12 residues. Trimming left V 2 bases short and J 2 bases short, with 4 bases between. CDR1 SEHNR and CDR2 FQNEAQ come from the germline V gene (reference sequence). Assembly of TCR beta libraries relied on iRepertoire HTBI primers together with Arm-PCR of CDR3 regions. Via MiXCR, TCRdb re-called the multiplex PCR reads, giving one row per CDR3 protein. The sample carries roughly 610,000 distinct CDR3 sequences, 16% recorded once. Stated time point: newly diagnosed GD, antithyroid drugs for less than 3 months. Construction of the TCR library relied on RNA isolated from PBMCs. The same sample was also used in a study of T cells in Graves' hyperthyroidism and ophthalmopathy. From that study: The hyperthyroidism was newly diagnosed and had lasted under 2 months; the patients were aged 18 to 65. Researchers barred patients who had uncontrolled infection, other autoimmune disease, pregnancy or lactation.

The J gene is TRBJ2-7, the V gene TRBV7-9; D gene ambiguous. The sequences come from peripheral blood mononuclear cells (PBMCs), collected at new diagnosis, from a patient treated with antithyroid drugs. The sequence was obtained from a woman aged 25 to 45 with Graves disease. DNA for the CDR3: TGTGCCAGCAGCTTAAAGACCTACGAGCAGTACTTC. The encoded protein is CASSLKTYEQYF.